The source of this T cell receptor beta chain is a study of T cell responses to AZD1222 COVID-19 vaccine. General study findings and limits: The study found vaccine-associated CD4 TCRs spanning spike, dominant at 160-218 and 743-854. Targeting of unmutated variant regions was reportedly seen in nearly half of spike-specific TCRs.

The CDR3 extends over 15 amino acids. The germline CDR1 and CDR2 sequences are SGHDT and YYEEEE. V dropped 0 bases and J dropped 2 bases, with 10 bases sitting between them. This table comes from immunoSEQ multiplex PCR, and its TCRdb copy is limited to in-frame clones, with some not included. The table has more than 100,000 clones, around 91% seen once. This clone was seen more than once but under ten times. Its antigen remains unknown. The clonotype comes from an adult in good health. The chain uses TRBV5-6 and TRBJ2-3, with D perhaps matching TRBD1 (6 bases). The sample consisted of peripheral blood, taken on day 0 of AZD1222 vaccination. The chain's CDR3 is CASSLGLGATDTQYF. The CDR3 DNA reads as TGTGCCAGCAGCTTGGGGTTGGGGGCCACAGATACGCAGTATTTT. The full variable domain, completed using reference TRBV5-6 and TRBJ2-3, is DAGVTQSPTHLIKTRGQQVTLRCSPKSGHDTVSWYQQALGQGPQFIFQYYEEEERQRGNFPDRFSGHQFPNYSSELNVNALLLGDSALYLCASSLGLGATDTQYFGPGTRLTVL.